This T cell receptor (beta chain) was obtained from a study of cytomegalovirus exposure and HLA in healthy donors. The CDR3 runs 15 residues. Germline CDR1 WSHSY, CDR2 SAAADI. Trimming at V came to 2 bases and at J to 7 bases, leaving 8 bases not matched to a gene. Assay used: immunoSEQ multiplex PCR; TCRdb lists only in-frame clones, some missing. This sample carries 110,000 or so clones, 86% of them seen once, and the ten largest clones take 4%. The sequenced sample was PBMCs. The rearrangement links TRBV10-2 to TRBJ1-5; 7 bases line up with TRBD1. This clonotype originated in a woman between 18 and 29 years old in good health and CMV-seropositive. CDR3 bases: TGCGCCAGCAGTGAGGCTAGACAGGGCCGCCAGCCCCAGCATTTT. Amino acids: CASSEARQGRQPQHF.